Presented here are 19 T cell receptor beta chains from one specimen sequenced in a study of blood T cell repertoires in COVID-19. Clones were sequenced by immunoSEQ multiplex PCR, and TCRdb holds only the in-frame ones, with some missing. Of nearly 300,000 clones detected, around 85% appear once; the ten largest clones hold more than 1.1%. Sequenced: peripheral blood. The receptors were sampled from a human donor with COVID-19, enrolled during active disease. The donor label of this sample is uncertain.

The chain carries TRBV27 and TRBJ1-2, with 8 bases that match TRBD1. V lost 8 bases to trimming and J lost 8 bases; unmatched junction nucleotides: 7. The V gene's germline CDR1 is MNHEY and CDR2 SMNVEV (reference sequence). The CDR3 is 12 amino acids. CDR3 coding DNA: TGTGCCAGCTGGGGAACAGGGGGAGGCTACACCTTC. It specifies CASWGTGGGYTF.

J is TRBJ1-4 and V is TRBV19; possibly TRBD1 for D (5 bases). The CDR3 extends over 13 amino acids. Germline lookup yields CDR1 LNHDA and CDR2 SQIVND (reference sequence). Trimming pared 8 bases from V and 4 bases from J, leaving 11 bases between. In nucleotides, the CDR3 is TGTGCCAGTGACGACAGATTTAATGAAAAACTGTTTTTT. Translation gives CASDDRFNEKLFF.

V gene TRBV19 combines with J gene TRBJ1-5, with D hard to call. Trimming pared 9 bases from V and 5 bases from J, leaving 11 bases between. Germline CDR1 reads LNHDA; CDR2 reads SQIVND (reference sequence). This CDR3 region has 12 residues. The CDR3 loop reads CASKAGDQPQHF. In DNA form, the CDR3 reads TGTGCCAGCAAGGCCGGGGATCAGCCCCAGCATTTT.

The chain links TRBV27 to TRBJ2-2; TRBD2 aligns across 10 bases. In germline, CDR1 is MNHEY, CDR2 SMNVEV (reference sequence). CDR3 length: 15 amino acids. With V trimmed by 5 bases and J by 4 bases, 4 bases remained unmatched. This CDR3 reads CASSIAGGGTGELFF. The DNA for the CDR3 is TGTGCCAGCAGTATAGCGGGAGGCGGCACCGGGGAGCTGTTTTTT.

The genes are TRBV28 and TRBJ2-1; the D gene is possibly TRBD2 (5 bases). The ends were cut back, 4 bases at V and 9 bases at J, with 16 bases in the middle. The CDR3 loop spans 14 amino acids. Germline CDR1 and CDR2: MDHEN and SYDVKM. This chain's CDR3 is CASSSLGSGGEQFF. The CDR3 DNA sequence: TGTGCCAGCAGTTCCCTAGGGAGTGGCGGTGAGCAGTTCTTC.

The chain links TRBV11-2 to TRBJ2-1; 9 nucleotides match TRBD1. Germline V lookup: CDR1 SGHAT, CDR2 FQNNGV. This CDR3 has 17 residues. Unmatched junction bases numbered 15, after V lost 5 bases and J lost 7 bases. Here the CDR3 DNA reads TGTGCCAGCAGCACTAGACCCGGGACAGGGCACGGGAATGAGCAGTTCTTC. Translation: CASSTRPGTGHGNEQFF.

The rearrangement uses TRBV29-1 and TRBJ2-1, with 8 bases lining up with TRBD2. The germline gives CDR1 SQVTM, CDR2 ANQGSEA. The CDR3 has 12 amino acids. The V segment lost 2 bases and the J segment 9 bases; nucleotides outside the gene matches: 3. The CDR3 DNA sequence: TGCAGCGTTGAAACTAGCGGATTTGAGCAGTTCTTC. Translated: CSVETSGFEQFF.

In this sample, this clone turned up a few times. The CDR3 DNA is TGTGCCAGCAGTTTAGGAATTTTACAGGGTCATCGGGTGAACACTGAAGCTTTCTTT. It encodes CASSLGILQGHRVNTEAFF. The rearrangement links TRBV27 to TRBJ1-1, with a tentative D call TRBD1 (6 bases). The V end lost 2 bases, the J end lost 0 bases, and 22 bases lay between the germline ends. Germline V lookup: CDR1 MNHEY, CDR2 SMNVEV (reference sequence). The length of the CDR3 is 19 residues.

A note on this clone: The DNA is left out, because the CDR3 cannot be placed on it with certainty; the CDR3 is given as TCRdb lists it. CDR3 amino acids: CAWGSGIAYF. The V and J genes are TRBV30 and TRBJ2-7; TRBD2 is taken as the D call from the table, unchecked against the DNA. Germline CDR1 and CDR2: GTSNPN and SVGIG (reference sequence). Both ends counted, the CDR3 spans 10 residues.

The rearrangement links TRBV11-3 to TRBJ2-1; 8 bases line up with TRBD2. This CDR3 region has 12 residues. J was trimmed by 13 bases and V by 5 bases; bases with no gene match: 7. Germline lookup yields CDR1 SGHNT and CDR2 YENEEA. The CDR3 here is CASSDTSGRQFF. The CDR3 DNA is TGTGCCAGCAGCGACACTAGCGGCCGCCAGTTCTTC.

The CDR3 DNA reads TGTGCCAGCGGGGCTCTTGAGGCACATCAGCCCCAGCATTTT. This sequence encodes CASGALEAHQPQHF. This rearrangement joins TRBV28 to TRBJ1-5; maybe TRBD1 (5 bases). With 8 bases removed from V and 5 bases from J, the gap between germline ends came to 16 bases. There are 14 residues in the CDR3. The germline gives CDR1 MDHEN, CDR2 SYDVKM.

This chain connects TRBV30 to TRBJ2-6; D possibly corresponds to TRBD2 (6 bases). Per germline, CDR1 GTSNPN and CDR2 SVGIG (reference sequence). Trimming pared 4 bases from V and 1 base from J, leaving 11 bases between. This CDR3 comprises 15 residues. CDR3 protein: CAWTGGRSGANVLTF. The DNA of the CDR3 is TGTGCCTGGACTGGGGGGAGGTCTGGGGCCAACGTCCTGACTTTC.

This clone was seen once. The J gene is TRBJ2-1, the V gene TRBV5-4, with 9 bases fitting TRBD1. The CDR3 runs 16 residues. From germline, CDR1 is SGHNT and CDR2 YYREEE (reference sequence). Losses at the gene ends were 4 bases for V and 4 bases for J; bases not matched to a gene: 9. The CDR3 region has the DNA TGTGCCAGCAGCCTTCCGTTGGGACAGGGTTACAATGAGCAGTTCTTC. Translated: CASSLPLGQGYNEQFF.

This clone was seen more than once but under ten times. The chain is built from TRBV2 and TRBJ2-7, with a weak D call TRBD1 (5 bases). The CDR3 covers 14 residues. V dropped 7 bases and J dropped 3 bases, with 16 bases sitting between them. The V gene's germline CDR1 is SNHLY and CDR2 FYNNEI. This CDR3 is CASIYTRQGYEQYF. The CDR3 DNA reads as TGTGCCAGCATTTATACCCGGCAGGGCTACGAGCAGTACTTC.

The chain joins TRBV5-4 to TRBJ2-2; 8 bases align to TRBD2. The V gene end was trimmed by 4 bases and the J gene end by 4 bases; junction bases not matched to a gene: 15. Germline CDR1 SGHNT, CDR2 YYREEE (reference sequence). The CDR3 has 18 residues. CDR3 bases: TGTGCCAGCAGCCCCGCCCAAGGGAGCGGGAGAGGCACCGGGGAGCTGTTTTTT. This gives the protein CASSPAQGSGRGTGELFF.

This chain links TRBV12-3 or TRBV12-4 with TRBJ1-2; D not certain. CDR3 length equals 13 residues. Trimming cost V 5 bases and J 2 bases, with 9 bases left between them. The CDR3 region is CASSAQVNYGYTF. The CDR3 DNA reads TGTGCCAGCAGTGCCCAGGTAAACTATGGCTACACCTTC.

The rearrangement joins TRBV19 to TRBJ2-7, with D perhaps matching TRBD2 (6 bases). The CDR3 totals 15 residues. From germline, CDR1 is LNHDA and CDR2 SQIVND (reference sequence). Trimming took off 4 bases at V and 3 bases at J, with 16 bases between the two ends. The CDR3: CASSTQSGGDYEQYF. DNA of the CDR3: TGTGCCAGTAGTACCCAATCCGGGGGAGACTACGAGCAGTACTTC.

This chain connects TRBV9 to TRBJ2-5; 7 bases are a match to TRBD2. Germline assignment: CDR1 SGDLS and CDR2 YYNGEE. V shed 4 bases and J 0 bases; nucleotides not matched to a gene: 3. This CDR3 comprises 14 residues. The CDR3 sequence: CASSSSGNQETQYF. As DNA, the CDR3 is TGTGCCAGCAGCTCGAGCGGGAACCAAGAGACCCAGTACTTC.

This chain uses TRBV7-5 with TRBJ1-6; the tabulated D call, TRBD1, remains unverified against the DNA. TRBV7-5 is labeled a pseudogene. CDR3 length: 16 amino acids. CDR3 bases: TGTGCCAGAAGCTGGGACAGGAACCGCTTGTATTCACCCCTCCACTTT. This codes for CARSWDRNRLYSPLHF.